This T cell receptor beta chain derives from a study of CD8+ T cells in alopecia areata. The CDR3 runs to 17 residues. Germline V gives CDR1 SGHVS, CDR2 FQNEAQ. Losses at the gene ends were 5 bases for V and 4 bases for J; bases not matched to a gene: 17. Study-wide points: Possibly as an HLA-related effect, TCR sharing across patients appeared less clear than in mice. Researchers say the link of baseline CD8+ expansion to response remains uncertain, with one nonresponder. Many expanded lesional clones persisted during tofacitinib (in both scalp and blood).

Extraction and reverse transcription of RNA yielded cDNA as the sequencing template. Only in-frame clones appear in the TCRdb table, and some are missing; sequencing was by immunoSEQ multiplex PCR. The profile shows about 140,000 clones, approximately 90% of them singletons. Notes on this clone: As yet, its antigen is unknown.

Treatment indicated: oral pan-JAK inhibitor, 5-10 mg twice daily. V is TRBV7-8 and J is TRBJ2-7, with TRBD1 matching 7 bases. Sequences were derived from CD8+ T cells sorted from blood, sampled at week 4, from a patient treated with tofacitinib. The sequence was obtained from a human donor with alopecia areata. The CDR3 reads CASSNPYRDSISYEQYF. CDR3 nucleotide sequence: TGTGCCAGCAGCAATCCTTACCGGGACAGCATCTCTTACGAGCAGTACTTC.